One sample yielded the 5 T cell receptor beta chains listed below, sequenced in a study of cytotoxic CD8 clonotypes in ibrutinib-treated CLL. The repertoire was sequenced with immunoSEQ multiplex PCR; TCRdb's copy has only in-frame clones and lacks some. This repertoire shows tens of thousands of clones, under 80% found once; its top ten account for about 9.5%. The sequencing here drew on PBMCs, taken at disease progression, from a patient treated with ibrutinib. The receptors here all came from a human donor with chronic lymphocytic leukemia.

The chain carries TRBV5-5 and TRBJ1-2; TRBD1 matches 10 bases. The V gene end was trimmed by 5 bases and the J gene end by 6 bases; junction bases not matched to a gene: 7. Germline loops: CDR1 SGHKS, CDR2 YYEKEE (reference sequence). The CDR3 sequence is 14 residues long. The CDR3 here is CASSSDRGRDGYTF. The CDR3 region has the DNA TGTGCCAGCAGTTCTGACAGGGGGCGCGATGGCTACACCTTC. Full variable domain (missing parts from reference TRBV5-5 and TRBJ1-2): DAGVTQSPTHLIKTRGQQVTLRCSPISGHKSVSWYQQVLGQGPQFIFQYYEKEERGRGNFPDRFSARQFPNYSSELNVNALLLGDSALYLCASSSDRGRDGYTFGSGTRLTVV.

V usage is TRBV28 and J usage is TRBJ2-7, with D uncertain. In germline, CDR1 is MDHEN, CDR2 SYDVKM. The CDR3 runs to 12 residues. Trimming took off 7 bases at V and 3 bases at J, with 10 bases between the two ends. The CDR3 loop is CASNGELYEQYF. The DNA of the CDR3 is TGTGCCAGCAACGGCGAACTCTACGAGCAGTACTTC.

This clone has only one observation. CDR3 amino acids: CASSLDSTAGNTIYF. The CDR3 DNA sequence: TGCGCCAGCAGCTTGGACAGTACCGCTGGAAACACCATATATTTT. The chain joins TRBV5-1 to TRBJ1-3; no reliable D call. The germline V gene encodes CDR1 SGHRS and CDR2 YFSETQ. Trimming pared 0 bases from V and 2 bases from J, leaving 9 bases between. The CDR3 loop spans 15 amino acids.

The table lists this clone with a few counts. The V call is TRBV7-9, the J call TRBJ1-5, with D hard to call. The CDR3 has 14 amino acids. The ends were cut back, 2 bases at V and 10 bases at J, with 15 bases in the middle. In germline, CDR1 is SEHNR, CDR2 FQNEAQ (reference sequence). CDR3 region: CASSLSEERGPQHF. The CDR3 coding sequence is TGTGCCAGCAGCTTAAGCGAGGAGCGAGGACCCCAGCATTTT.

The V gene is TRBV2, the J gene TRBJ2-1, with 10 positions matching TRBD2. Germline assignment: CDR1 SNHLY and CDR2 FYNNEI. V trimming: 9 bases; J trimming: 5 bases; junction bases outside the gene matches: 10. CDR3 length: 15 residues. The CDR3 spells CASGSGLALNNEQFF. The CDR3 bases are TGTGCCAGTGGATCGGGACTAGCGCTCAACAATGAGCAGTTCTTC.